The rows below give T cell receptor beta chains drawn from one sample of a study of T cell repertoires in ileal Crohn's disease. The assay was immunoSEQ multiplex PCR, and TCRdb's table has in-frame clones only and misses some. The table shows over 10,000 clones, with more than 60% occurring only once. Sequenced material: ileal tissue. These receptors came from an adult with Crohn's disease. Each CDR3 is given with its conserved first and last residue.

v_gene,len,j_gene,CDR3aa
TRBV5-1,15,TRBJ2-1,CASSLAYPSYNEQFF
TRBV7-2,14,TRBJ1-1,CASSLGHRNTEAFF
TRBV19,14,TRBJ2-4,CASKRTGGENIQYF
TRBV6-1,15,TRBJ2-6,CASSGGQAGANVLTF
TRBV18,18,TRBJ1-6,CASSLAASRSSYNSPLHF
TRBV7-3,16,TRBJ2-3,CASSVPGQGSTDTQYF
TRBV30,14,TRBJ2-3,CAWALAGASDTQYF
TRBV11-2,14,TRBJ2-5,CASSLGQGRETQYF
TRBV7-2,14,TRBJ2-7,CASSLGLGAYEQYF
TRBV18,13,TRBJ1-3,CASSPPGGNTIYF